This entry lists 5 T cell receptor beta chains sequenced from one sample in a study of CD8 T cells in ankylosing spondylitis (dated by TCRdb to about 2017). General conclusions and limits of the study: A TCR beta motif of about 8 highly homologous amino acid variants appeared characteristic of blood from ankylosing spondylitis patients.

Library generation was performed with 5' RACE. Sequencer: Illumina HiSeq 2500. Starting from the raw public reads, TCRdb applied fastp trimming at Q25, assembled clones with MiXCR and retained in-frame beta chains. When rows share a CDR3 protein, they turn into one entry using the most common DNA and genes. This sample comprises roughly 470,000 distinct CDR3 sequences, more than 25% of them detected only once. The biggest ten clones account for 0.89% of the sample. No antigen has been identified for these receptors. Input material: blood, either unsorted or a sorted T cell fraction (not recorded which). The source is a male donor with ankylosing spondylitis.

This clonotype was seen a few times. The rearrangement uses TRBV6-2 or TRBV6-3 and TRBJ2-5; 7 bases are shared with TRBD1. The V gene end was trimmed by 1 base and the J gene end by 1 base; junction bases not matched to a gene: 3. Germline V CDR1 and CDR2: MNHEY, SVGEGT. This CDR3 contains 15 residues. DNA for the CDR3: TGTGCCAGCAGTTACTTCTGGGACAGCCAAGAGACCCAGTACTTC. This gives the protein CASSYFWDSQETQYF.

This clonotype showed up just a few times. V usage is TRBV6-2 or TRBV6-3 and J usage is TRBJ2-1, with D perhaps given as TRBD1 or TRBD2 (5 bases each). The CDR3 contains 13 residues. Germline CDR1 is MNHEY and CDR2 is SVGEGT. V was cut by 8 bases and J by 7 bases, with 15 bases left in between. This chain's CDR3 is CASSLVGENEQFF. CDR3 nucleotide sequence: TGTGCCAGCTCACTTGTGGGGGAGAATGAGCAGTTCTTC.

This rearrangement joins TRBV10-1 to TRBJ2-1; the match to TRBD1 covers 7 bases. Losses at the gene ends were 6 bases for V and 4 bases for J; bases not matched to a gene: 3. Germline assignment: CDR1 WNHNN and CDR2 SYGVQD (reference sequence). CDR3 length: 13 residues. CDR3 sequence: CASSGQVYNEQFF. DNA of the CDR3: TGCGCCAGCAGCGGACAGGTGTACAATGAGCAGTTCTTC.

This clonotype was recorded a few times. The V call is TRBV6-1, the J call TRBJ1-6; TRBD1 agrees at 9 bases. The CDR3 consists of 14 residues. Trimming removed 6 bases from V and 8 bases from J; junction bases left unmatched: 5. Germline CDR1 is MNHNS and CDR2 is SASEGT. CDR3 residues: CASRPTGGDSPLHF. The CDR3 DNA sequence: TGTGCCAGCAGGCCTACAGGGGGCGATTCACCCCTCCACTTT.

The chain employs TRBV12-3 or TRBV12-4 and TRBJ2-6, with 7 positions matching TRBD2. The CDR3 sequence is 17 residues long. Trimming removed 3 bases from V and 2 bases from J; junction bases left unmatched: 7. Here the CDR3 DNA reads TGTGCCAGCAGTTTTGAAGCGGGAAGGCCTGGGGCCAACGTCCTGACTTTC. Translated: CASSFEAGRPGANVLTF.